This section outlines one TCR beta chain sequence together with its context. The data originate from a study of blood T cell repertoires in COVID-19. For the study at large: Both acute and convalescent COVID-19 samples were obtained from the United States, Italy and Spain. The cDNA or gDNA used as material had been derived from T cells, B-cell-depleted T cells, or PBMCs.

Authors' methods: Using reference gene primer amplification, nucleated cell counts were estimated. Sequenced by immunoSEQ multiplex PCR; TCRdb stores in-frame clones only, minus some. From that table come the V and J calls and clone size; the DNA was used to work out D and trimming. Among some 150,000 clones listed, more than 70% were seen once. Germline V gene lookup returns CDR1 SNHLY and CDR2 FYNNEI. V lost 7 bases and J lost 12; bases outside the gene matches: 9. CDR3 size: 13 residues. Sequencing input: peripheral blood. This sequence joins TRBV2 and TRBJ1-6, with 7 bases lining up with TRBD1. The source is a human donor in a cohort sampled during active COVID-19. The CDR3 sequence: CASTDRIQVPLHF. Written as DNA, the CDR3 is TGTGCCAGCACGGACAGGATTCAGGTACCCCTCCACTTT.